This T cell receptor (beta chain) was identified in a study of blood T cell repertoires in COVID-19. The table came from immunoSEQ multiplex PCR; TCRdb's copy has only in-frame clones and leaves some out. The profile shows 130,000 or so clones, around nine tenths of them singletons. The V segment lost 0 bases and the J segment 0 bases; nucleotides outside the gene matches: 3. This CDR3 spans 18 amino acids. Germline loops: CDR1 SGHTA, CDR2 FQGNSA. The receptor's source is a man in his 70s with active COVID-19. Sample: peripheral blood. The chain combines TRBV7-2 with TRBJ2-1; TRBD2 matches at 12 bases. The CDR3 DNA reads TGTGCCAGCAGCTTAGCCGGACTAGCGGGGAGCTCCTACAATGAGCAGTTCTTC. It encodes CASSLAGLAGSSYNEQFF.